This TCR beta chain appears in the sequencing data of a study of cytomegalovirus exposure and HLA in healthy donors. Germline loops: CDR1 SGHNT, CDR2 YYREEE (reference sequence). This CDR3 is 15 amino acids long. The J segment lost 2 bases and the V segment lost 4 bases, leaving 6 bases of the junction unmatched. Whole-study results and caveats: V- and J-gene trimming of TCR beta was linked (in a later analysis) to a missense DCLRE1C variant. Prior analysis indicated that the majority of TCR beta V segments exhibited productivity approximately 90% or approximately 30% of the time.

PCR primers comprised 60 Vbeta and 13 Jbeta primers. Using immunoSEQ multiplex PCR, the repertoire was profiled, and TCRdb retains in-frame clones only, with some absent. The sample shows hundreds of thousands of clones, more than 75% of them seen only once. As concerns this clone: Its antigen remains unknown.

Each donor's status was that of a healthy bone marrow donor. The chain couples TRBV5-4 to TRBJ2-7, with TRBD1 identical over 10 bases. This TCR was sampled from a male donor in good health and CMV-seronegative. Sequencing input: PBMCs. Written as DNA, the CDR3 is TGTGCCAGCAGCCGGGAGACAGGGGGCACCTACGAGCAGTACTTC. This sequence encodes CASSRETGGTYEQYF.